This TCR beta chain was sequenced in a study of shared clonotypes between healthy human individuals. At the level of the study: Each donor contributed plates that comprised three CD4 naive, three CD4 memory, two CD8 naive and one CD8 memory. Findings and limits, study-wide: It was only blood that was sampled, and tissue repertoires likely differ.

A note on this clone: Its specificity is unknown.

Libraries were prepared by immunoSEQ multiplex PCR; TCRdb keeps only in-frame clonotypes and omits some of them. The sample has about 1 million clones, 70% to 80% seen once; the top ten hold around 1.4%. There were no recent acute infections or vaccinations among the donors, who were healthy HIV-negative adults. From CD4+ cells came CD45RA+ naive and CD45RA-negative memory subsets. The germline CDR1 and CDR2 sequences are SGDLS and YYNGEE. Trimming at V came to 6 bases and at J to 0 bases, leaving 16 bases not matched to a gene. This CDR3 comprises 19 residues. This sequence originates from a man aged 18 to 30 in good health. Sequencing was carried out using memory CD4+ T cells sorted from blood. Regarding subset: CD45RA-negative fraction. The V gene is TRBV9, the J gene TRBJ2-1, with 9 bases identical to TRBD2. CDR3 loop: CASIEEGASGASSYNEQFF. Here the CDR3 DNA reads TGTGCCAGCATCGAAGAGGGGGCTAGCGGGGCTTCCTCCTACAATGAGCAGTTCTTC.